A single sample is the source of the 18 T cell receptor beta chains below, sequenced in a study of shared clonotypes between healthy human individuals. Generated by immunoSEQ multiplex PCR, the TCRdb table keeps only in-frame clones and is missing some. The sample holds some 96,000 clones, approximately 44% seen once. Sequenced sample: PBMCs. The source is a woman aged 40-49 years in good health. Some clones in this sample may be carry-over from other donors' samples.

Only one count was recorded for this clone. In DNA, the CDR3 is TGTGCCTGTGTTAGGGACAGACCCTACAATGAGCAGTTCTTC. Its translation is CACVRDRPYNEQFF. The chain has TRBV30 and TRBJ2-1; 7 bases match TRBD1. V lost 6 bases to trimming and J lost 2 bases; unmatched junction nucleotides: 7. Per germline, CDR1 GTSNPN and CDR2 SVGIG (reference sequence). The CDR3 consists of 14 residues.

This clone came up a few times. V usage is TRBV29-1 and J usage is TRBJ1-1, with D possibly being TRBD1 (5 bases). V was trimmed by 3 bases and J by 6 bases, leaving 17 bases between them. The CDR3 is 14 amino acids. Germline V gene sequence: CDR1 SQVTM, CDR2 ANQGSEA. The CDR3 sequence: CSVDLGGTGAEAFF. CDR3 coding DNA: TGCAGCGTTGACCTCGGGGGTACAGGTGCTGAAGCTTTCTTT.

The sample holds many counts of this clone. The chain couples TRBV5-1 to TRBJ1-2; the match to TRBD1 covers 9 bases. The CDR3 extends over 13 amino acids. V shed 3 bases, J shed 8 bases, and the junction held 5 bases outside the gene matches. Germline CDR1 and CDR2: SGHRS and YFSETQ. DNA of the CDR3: TGCGCCAGCAGCTCCGGACAGGGGTCCGGCTACACCTTC. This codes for CASSSGQGSGYTF.

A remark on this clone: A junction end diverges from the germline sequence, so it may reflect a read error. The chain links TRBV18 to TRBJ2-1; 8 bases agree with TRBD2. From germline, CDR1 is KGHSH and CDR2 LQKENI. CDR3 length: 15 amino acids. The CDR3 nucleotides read TGTGCCAGCTCGCCACAACCGGGGGGGTTCGATGAGCAGTTCTTC. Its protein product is CASSPQPGGFDEQFF.

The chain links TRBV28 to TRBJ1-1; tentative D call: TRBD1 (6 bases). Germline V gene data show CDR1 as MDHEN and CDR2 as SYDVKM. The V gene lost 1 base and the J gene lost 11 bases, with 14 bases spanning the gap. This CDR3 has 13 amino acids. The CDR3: CASSLSDSARAFF. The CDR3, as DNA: TGTGCCAGCAGTTTATCGGACAGTGCTAGGGCTTTCTTT.

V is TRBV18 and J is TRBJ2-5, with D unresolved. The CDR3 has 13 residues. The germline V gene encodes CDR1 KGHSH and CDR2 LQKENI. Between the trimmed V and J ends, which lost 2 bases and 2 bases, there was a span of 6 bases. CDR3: CASSPAPQETQYF. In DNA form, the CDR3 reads TGTGCCAGCTCACCAGCCCCACAAGAGACCCAGTACTTC.

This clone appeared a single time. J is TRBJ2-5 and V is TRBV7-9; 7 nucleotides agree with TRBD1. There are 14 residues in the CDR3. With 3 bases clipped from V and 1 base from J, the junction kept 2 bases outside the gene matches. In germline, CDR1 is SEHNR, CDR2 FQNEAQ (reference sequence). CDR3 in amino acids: CASSLRTGQETQYF. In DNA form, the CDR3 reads TGTGCCAGCAGCTTGAGGACAGGCCAAGAGACCCAGTACTTC.

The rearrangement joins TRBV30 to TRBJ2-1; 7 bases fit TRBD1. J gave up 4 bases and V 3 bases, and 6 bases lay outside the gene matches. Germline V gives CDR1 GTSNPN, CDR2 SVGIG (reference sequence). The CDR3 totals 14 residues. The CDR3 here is CAWRRGRTYNEQFF. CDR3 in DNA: TGTGCCTGGAGAAGGGGGCGGACGTACAATGAGCAGTTCTTC.

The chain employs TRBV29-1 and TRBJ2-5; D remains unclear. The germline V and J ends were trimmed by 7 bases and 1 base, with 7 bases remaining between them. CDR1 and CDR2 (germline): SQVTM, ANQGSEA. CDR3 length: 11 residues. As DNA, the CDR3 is TGCAGCGGTGGTCTCCAAGAGACCCAGTACTTC. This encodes CSGGLQETQYF. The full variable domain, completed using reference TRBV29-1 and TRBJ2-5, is SAVISQKPSRDICQRGTSLTIQCQVDSQVTMMFWYRQQPGQSLTLIATANQGSEATYESGFVIDKFPISRPNLTFSTLTVSNMSPEDSSIYLCSGGLQETQYFGPGTRLLVL.

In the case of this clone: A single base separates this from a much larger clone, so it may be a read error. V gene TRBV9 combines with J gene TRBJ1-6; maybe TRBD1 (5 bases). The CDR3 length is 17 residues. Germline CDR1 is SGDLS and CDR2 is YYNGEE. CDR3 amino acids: CTSSDSGGLDYNSPLHF. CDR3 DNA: TGTACCAGCAGCGATAGTGGGGGACTGGACTATAATTCACCCCTCCACTTT.

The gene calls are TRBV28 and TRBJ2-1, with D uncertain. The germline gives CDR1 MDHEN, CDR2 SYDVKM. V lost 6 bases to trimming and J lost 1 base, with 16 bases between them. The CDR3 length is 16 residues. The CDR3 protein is CASSRGRVGSYNEQFF. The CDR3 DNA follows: TGTGCCAGCAGCCGCGGAAGGGTTGGGTCCTACAATGAGCAGTTCTTC.

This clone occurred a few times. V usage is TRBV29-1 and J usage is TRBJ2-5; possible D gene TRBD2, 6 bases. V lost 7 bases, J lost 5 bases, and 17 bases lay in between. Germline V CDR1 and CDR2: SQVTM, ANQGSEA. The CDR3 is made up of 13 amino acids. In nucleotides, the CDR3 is TGCAGCGAATCCCGACAAAGCGGGGAGACCCAGTACTTC. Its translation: CSESRQSGETQYF.

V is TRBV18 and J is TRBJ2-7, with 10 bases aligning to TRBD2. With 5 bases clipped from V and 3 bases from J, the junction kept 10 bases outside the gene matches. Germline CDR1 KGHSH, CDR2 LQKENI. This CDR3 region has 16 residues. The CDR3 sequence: CASSAGEREGHYEQYF. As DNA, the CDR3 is TGTGCCAGCTCAGCGGGGGAGCGGGAGGGCCACTACGAGCAGTACTTC.

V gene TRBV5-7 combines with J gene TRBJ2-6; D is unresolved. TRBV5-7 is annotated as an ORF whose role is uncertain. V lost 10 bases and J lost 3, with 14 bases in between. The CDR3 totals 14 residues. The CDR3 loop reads CAWSTAFGANVLTF. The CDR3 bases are TGTGCCTGGTCAACAGCGTTTGGGGCCAACGTCCTGACTTTC.

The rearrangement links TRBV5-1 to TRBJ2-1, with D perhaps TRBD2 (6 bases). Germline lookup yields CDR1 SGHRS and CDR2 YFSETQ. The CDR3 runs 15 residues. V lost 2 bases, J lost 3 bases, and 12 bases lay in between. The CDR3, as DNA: TGCGCCAGCAGCTTTCGACTAGATAGCTACAATGAGCAGTTCTTC. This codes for CASSFRLDSYNEQFF.

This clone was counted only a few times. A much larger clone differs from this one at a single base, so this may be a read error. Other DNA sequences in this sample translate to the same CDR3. CDR3 sequence: CASSPGAAYEQYF. As DNA, the CDR3 is TGCGCCAGCAGTCCTGGGGCAGCCTACGAGCAGTACTTC. The rearrangement joins TRBV4-1 to TRBJ2-7, with a possible D match to TRBD1 (5 bases). The length of the CDR3 is 13 residues. V was trimmed by 6 bases and J by 2 bases, leaving 11 bases between them. Germline V gene lookup returns CDR1 MGHRA and CDR2 YSYEKL.

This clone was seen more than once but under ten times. CDR3 residues: CASGEPGQRALWYGYTF. CDR3 sequence (DNA): TGTGCCAGCGGTGAGCCGGGACAGCGAGCCTTATGGTATGGCTACACCTTC. The chain carries TRBV28 and TRBJ1-2, with 7 bases that match TRBD1. CDR1 and CDR2 from the germline V gene are MDHEN and SYDVKM. The CDR3 covers 17 residues. J was trimmed by 5 bases and V by 8 bases; bases with no gene match: 20.

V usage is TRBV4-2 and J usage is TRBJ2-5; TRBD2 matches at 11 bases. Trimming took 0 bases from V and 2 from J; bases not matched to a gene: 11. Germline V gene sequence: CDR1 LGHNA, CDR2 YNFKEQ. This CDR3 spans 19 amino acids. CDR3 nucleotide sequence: TGTGCCAGCAGCCAAGATCGAGGGCTAGCGGGAGGTCGGCAAGAGACCCAGTACTTC. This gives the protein CASSQDRGLAGGRQETQYF.